Each of the 30 T cell receptor beta chains below was sequenced from the same sample in a study of shared clonotypes between healthy human individuals. TCRdb keeps only in-frame clones here, not all; method: immunoSEQ multiplex PCR. The sample includes about 1 million clones, roughly 75% of them seen just once. The material sequenced was memory CD4+ T cells sorted from blood. Subset indicated: CD45RA-negative fraction. The receptors shown here come from a man aged 18 to 30 in good health.

V gene TRBV18 combines with J gene TRBJ1-2; D possibly corresponds to TRBD1 (6 bases). V lost 6 bases, J lost 6 bases, and 20 bases lay in between. The CDR3 spans 15 residues. Germline CDR1 is KGHSH and CDR2 is LQKENI. CDR3 DNA: TGTGCCAGCTCCCTCACCCCAACAGGGTTTGATGGCTACACCTTC. Protein product: CASSLTPTGFDGYTF.

The gene calls are TRBV5-4 and TRBJ2-5, with TRBD1 matching 12 bases. The CDR3 is 16 residues long. The germline V gene has CDR1 SGHNT and CDR2 YYREEE (reference sequence). Unmatched junction bases numbered 5, after V lost 0 bases and J lost 5 bases. The DNA of the CDR3 is TGTGCCAGCAGCTTGGGGGGGACAGGGGGCGCGGAGACCCAGTACTTC. Protein product: CASSLGGTGGAETQYF.

The table lists this clone with a few counts. V usage is TRBV7-2 and J usage is TRBJ2-1, with D tentatively TRBD2 (5 bases). The CDR3 is made up of 14 amino acids. Trimming removed 1 base from V and 8 bases from J, with 12 bases in between. The germline CDR1 and CDR2 sequences are SGHTA and FQGNSA. This chain's CDR3 is CASSLEDSRHEQFF. The CDR3 nucleotides are TGTGCCAGCAGCTTAGAGGACTCCAGGCATGAGCAGTTCTTC.

V gene TRBV7-2 combines with J gene TRBJ1-2; 10 bases fit TRBD1. The CDR3 runs to 14 residues. The V segment lost 5 bases and the J segment 9 bases; nucleotides outside the gene matches: 9. Germline CDR1 is SGHTA and CDR2 is FQGNSA. Written as DNA, the CDR3 is TGTGCCAGCAGCCCGGGGGACAGGGGTGAAAGCTACACCTTC. This codes for CASSPGDRGESYTF.

This clone was counted once. The chain links TRBV6-1 to TRBJ1-2, with D hard to call. Germline V gene sequence: CDR1 MNHNS, CDR2 SASEGT. The CDR3 length is 13 residues. The V and J ends lost 7 bases and 1 base respectively, with 10 bases between them. The CDR3 region has the DNA TGTGCCAGCAATGCCCAGATTAACTATGGCTACACCTTC. Protein: CASNAQINYGYTF.

The chain employs TRBV19 and TRBJ1-2; D not resolved. The germline V and J ends were trimmed by 5 bases and 1 base, with 14 bases remaining between them. Germline V lookup: CDR1 LNHDA, CDR2 SQIVND (reference sequence). The CDR3 consists of 15 residues. The CDR3 DNA follows: TGTGCCAGTAGTGGGGTCGACTCTTATAACTATGGCTACACCTTC. Translation gives CASSGVDSYNYGYTF.

V and J are TRBV6-1 and TRBJ1-6; the D gene is possibly TRBD1 (6 bases). Trimming took off 0 bases at V and 9 bases at J, with 18 bases between the two ends. There are 17 residues in the CDR3. CDR1 MNHNS and CDR2 SASEGT come from the germline V gene. CDR3 DNA sequence: TGTGCCAGCAGTGAAGCGTTACTAAGGGGGTCAGGTTCACCCCTCCACTTT. Translating gives CASSEALLRGSGSPLHF.

The V gene is TRBV27, the J gene TRBJ2-2, with 8 bases fitting TRBD1. The CDR3 has 17 amino acids. Trimming at V came to 8 bases and at J to 3 bases, leaving 14 bases not matched to a gene. Germline-derived CDR1 and CDR2 are MNHEY and SMNVEV (reference sequence). This CDR3 reads CASVRQGKMRDTGELFF. The CDR3 coding sequence is TGTGCCAGCGTAAGACAGGGGAAAATGCGGGACACCGGGGAGCTGTTTTTT.

The chain joins TRBV28 to TRBJ2-7; D remains ambiguous. Per germline, CDR1 MDHEN and CDR2 SYDVKM. This CDR3 comprises 13 residues. V was clipped by 6 bases and J by 4 bases, with 13 bases between them. CDR3 sequence (DNA): TGTGCCAGCAGCAAAGGACGAGTTTACGAGCAGTACTTC. Its translation: CASSKGRVYEQYF.

With regard to this clone: At the DNA level, this CDR3 is encoded by other sequences in the same sample as well. V and J are TRBV25-1 and TRBJ2-7; 7 nucleotides match TRBD1. Germline V gives CDR1 MGHDK, CDR2 SYGVNS. Losses at the gene ends were 1 base for V and 0 bases for J; bases not matched to a gene: 0. The CDR3 loop spans 14 amino acids. The CDR3 region has the DNA TGTGCCAGCAGTGAATCAGGGGGCTCCTACGAGCAGTACTTC. Its translation: CASSESGGSYEQYF.

This clone has a handful of counts. V is TRBV19 and J is TRBJ1-1, with D uncertain. The V gene's germline CDR1 is LNHDA and CDR2 SQIVND (reference sequence). This CDR3 is built from 14 residues. Trimming cost V 3 bases and J 4 bases, with 12 bases left between them. The CDR3: CASSILTEATEAFF. In DNA, the CDR3 is TGTGCCAGTAGTATCCTGACGGAAGCCACTGAAGCTTTCTTT.

J is TRBJ2-1 and V is TRBV11-3; 10 bases map to TRBD1. J gave up 6 bases and V 1 base, and 15 bases lay outside the gene matches. CDR3 size: 19 residues. Germline V gives CDR1 SGHNT, CDR2 YENEEA. CDR3 loop: CASSLGPRPGDRGGNEQFF. The CDR3, as DNA: TGTGCCAGCAGCTTAGGCCCCCGGCCCGGGGACAGGGGTGGCAATGAGCAGTTCTTC. Full variable domain (rest looked up from reference TRBV11-3 and TRBJ2-1): EAGVVQSPRYKIIEKKQPVAFWCNPISGHNTLYWYLQNLGQGPELLIRYENEEAVDDSQLPKDRFSAERLKGVDSTLKIQPAELGDSAVYLCASSLGPRPGDRGGNEQFFGPGTRLTVL.

V and J are TRBV5-5 and TRBJ1-1; 7 bases match TRBD1. V gave up 4 bases and J gave up 1 base; unmatched junction bases: 4. The germline gives CDR1 SGHKS, CDR2 YYEKEE (reference sequence). The CDR3 covers 14 residues. CDR3 coding DNA: TGTGCCAGCAGCAGGGGACAGAAGAACACTGAAGCTTTCTTT. It encodes CASSRGQKNTEAFF.

The V and J genes are TRBV10-3 and TRBJ1-1; D is ambiguous. There are 14 residues in the CDR3. Per germline, CDR1 ENHRY and CDR2 SYGVKD. V dropped 5 bases and J dropped 1 base, with 11 bases sitting between them. CDR3 nucleotide sequence: TGTGCCATCAGTCCCCTTGGAGCGAACACTGAAGCTTTCTTT. This codes for CAISPLGANTEAFF.

As to this clone: Other DNA sequences of this sample code for an identical CDR3. The rearrangement uses TRBV30 and TRBJ2-7; 8 bases fit TRBD2. The CDR3 length is 13 residues. Trimming at V came to 1 base and at J to 2 bases, leaving 1 base not matched to a gene. Germline lookup yields CDR1 GTSNPN and CDR2 SVGIG (reference sequence). The CDR3 region has the DNA TGTGCCTGGAGTGCCGGGGGGGCCTACGAGCAGTACTTC. Translating gives CAWSAGGAYEQYF.

This clone was found many times. This chain uses TRBV6-5 with TRBJ2-1; D may be TRBD2 (6 bases). The CDR3 has 15 amino acids. With 7 bases removed from V and 0 bases from J, the gap between germline ends came to 13 bases. Looked up from germline, CDR1 is MNHEY and CDR2 is SVGAGI. The CDR3, as DNA: TGTGCCAGCATGGAGGGCCTTGGCTCCTACAATGAGCAGTTCTTC. This codes for CASMEGLGSYNEQFF.

V gene TRBV11-2 combines with J gene TRBJ1-6; TRBD1 might be the D (5 bases). This CDR3 comprises 18 residues. From germline, CDR1 is SGHAT and CDR2 FQNNGV. V gave up 1 base and J gave up 0 bases, with 13 bases separating them. CDR3 nucleotide sequence: TGTGCCAGCAGCTTAGCTACAGGCCCGAGCTCCTATAATTCACCCCTCCACTTT. It encodes CASSLATGPSSYNSPLHF.

The chain employs TRBV4-1 and TRBJ1-2, with 8 bases aligning to TRBD1. The CDR3 is 16 residues long. V lost 4 bases, J lost 5 bases, and 12 bases stayed unmatched. CDR1 is MGHRA, CDR2 YSYEKL, per germline. The CDR3 here is CASSPNAGQGSYGYTF. The CDR3 bases are TGCGCCAGCAGCCCTAACGCTGGACAGGGCTCATATGGCTACACCTTC.

V usage is TRBV27 and J usage is TRBJ2-1; TRBD2 agrees at 12 bases. Germline CDR1 is MNHEY and CDR2 is SMNVEV (reference sequence). The CDR3 runs 17 residues. With V trimmed by 4 bases and J by 4 bases, 8 bases remained unmatched. Here the CDR3 DNA reads TGTGCCAGCAGTTCCCCGCGACTAGCGGGGGCTTACAATGAGCAGTTCTTC. This sequence encodes CASSSPRLAGAYNEQFF.

This clone has more than one count but fewer than ten. Other DNA sequences in the sample encode the same CDR3. The J gene is TRBJ1-2, the V gene TRBV28; 12 bases align to TRBD1. Germline loops: CDR1 MDHEN, CDR2 SYDVKM. CDR3 size: 14 residues. The V segment lost 6 bases and the J segment 8 bases; nucleotides outside the gene matches: 7. CDR3 sequence: CASSLGQGAGGYTF. The DNA for the CDR3 is TGTGCCAGCAGCCTGGGACAGGGGGCTGGGGGCTACACCTTC.

There are a few counts of this clone. In nucleotides, the CDR3 is TGTGCCAGCAGCTTGGTGGTCGGGGGGCACTCACCCCTCCACTTT. The encoded protein is CASSLVVGGHSPLHF. The J gene is TRBJ1-6, the V gene TRBV7-2; maybe TRBD1 (6 bases). The germline V and J ends were trimmed by 3 bases and 10 bases, with 16 bases remaining between them. Germline loops: CDR1 SGHTA, CDR2 FQGNSA. The CDR3 is made up of 15 amino acids.

This chain uses TRBV5-4 with TRBJ2-3; D not resolved. The CDR3 contains 14 residues. V was clipped by 1 base and J by 6 bases, with 12 bases between them. CDR1 SGHNT and CDR2 YYREEE come from the germline V gene (reference sequence). CDR3: CASSLSQNEDTQYF. CDR3 DNA: TGTGCCAGCAGCTTGAGTCAGAACGAGGATACGCAGTATTTT.

The genes are TRBV5-6 and TRBJ1-5; 8 positions agree with TRBD1. Trimming at V came to 0 bases and at J to 5 bases, leaving 1 base not matched to a gene. CDR1 and CDR2 (germline): SGHDT, YYEEEE. CDR3 length equals 14 residues. This chain's CDR3 is CASSLADRDQPQHF. As DNA, the CDR3 is TGTGCCAGCAGCTTGGCGGACAGGGATCAGCCCCAGCATTTT.

V gene TRBV14 combines with J gene TRBJ2-7; D is possibly TRBD1 (6 bases). CDR1 is SGHDN, CDR2 FVKESK, per germline. This CDR3 has 15 amino acids. Deletions cut 0 bases from V and 3 bases from J, with 12 bases between. The CDR3 here is CASSQERTDYYEQYF. CDR3 nucleotide sequence: TGTGCCAGCAGCCAAGAGCGGACAGATTACTACGAGCAGTACTTC.

This clone occurred a few times. V usage is TRBV27 and J usage is TRBJ2-2; 10 nucleotides agree with TRBD2. Germline CDR1 and CDR2: MNHEY and SMNVEV (reference sequence). Trimming at V came to 2 bases and at J to 2 bases, leaving 11 bases not matched to a gene. This CDR3 contains 19 residues. The CDR3 spells CASSLALAGSSVNTGELFF. CDR3 in DNA: TGTGCCAGCAGTTTAGCACTAGCGGGGTCCTCCGTAAACACCGGGGAGCTGTTTTTT.

This clone was detected only a few times. The CDR3 DNA follows: TGCGCCAGCAGCCAGTCGGCGCTAGCGGGGGGCTCTAGCACAGATACGCAGTATTTT. Translated, it gives CASSQSALAGGSSTDTQYF. V gene TRBV4-3 combines with J gene TRBJ2-3, with 11 bases identical to TRBD2. The CDR3 totals 19 residues. The V gene end was trimmed by 3 bases and the J gene end by 0 bases; junction bases not matched to a gene: 11. Germline CDR1 LGHNA, CDR2 YSLEER.

J is TRBJ2-7 and V is TRBV6-5, with D possibly called TRBD1 or TRBD2 (6 bases each). Trimming left V 5 bases short and J 4 bases short, with 9 bases between. The CDR3 has 12 residues. Germline CDR1 and CDR2: MNHEY and SVGAGI. The CDR3: CASSRGAYEQYF. CDR3 bases: TGTGCCAGCAGTAGGGGGGCGTACGAGCAGTACTTC.

In its sample, this clone was seen a few times. CDR3 DNA: TGTGCCAGTAGTATAGTCCCTGACGGGGTCGAGCAGTACTTC. Translation: CASSIVPDGVEQYF. V gene TRBV19 combines with J gene TRBJ2-7; D is perhaps TRBD2 (5 bases). The CDR3 is made up of 14 amino acids. V was clipped by 1 base and J by 6 bases, with 13 bases between them. Germline V gene data show CDR1 as LNHDA and CDR2 as SQIVND (reference sequence).

This chain links TRBV7-3 with TRBJ2-5; TRBD1 matches at 11 bases. Germline V gene data show CDR1 as SGHTA and CDR2 as FQGTGA. V dropped 5 bases and J dropped 5; count of bases not matched to a gene: 10. This CDR3 region has 16 residues. CDR3 sequence (DNA): TGTGCCAGCAGCATAGAGGACAGGGGGCTGGCGGAGACCCAGTACTTC. It encodes CASSIEDRGLAETQYF.

This clone has just a few counts. The chain combines TRBV7-9 with TRBJ1-5; D is undetermined. Between the trimmed V and J ends, which lost 3 bases and 0 bases, there was a span of 15 bases. The CDR3 is 17 residues long. Germline CDR1 reads SEHNR; CDR2 reads FQNEAQ (reference sequence). CDR3 nucleotides: TGTGCCAGCAGCTTTAGTGCCAGCTGGGATAGCAATCAGCCCCAGCATTTT. Its protein is CASSFSASWDSNQPQHF.